Presented here are 26 T cell receptor beta chains from one specimen sequenced in a study of shared clonotypes between healthy human individuals. Naive CD8 cells lacked CD45RO, underwent positive selection for CCR7 and left out terminally differentiated effector memory CD45RA+ cells. The repertoire was sequenced with immunoSEQ multiplex PCR; TCRdb's copy has only in-frame clones and lacks some. The profile shows millions of clones, approximately 94% of them singletons. Sequences were obtained from naive CD8+ T cells sorted from blood. The receptors derive from a young man in good health.

This sequence joins TRBV7-6 and TRBJ2-3; either TRBD1 or TRBD2 may fit D (6 bases each). Germline CDR1 and CDR2: SGHVS and FNYEAQ. This CDR3 has 16 residues. V shed 1 base and J shed 1 base, with 12 bases lying between them. CDR3 in DNA: TGTGCCAGCAGCTTAGGCAGGGGAGGCGGCACAGATACGCAGTATTTT. Its protein is CASSLGRGGGTDTQYF.

The chain recombines TRBV4-1 with TRBJ1-1, with D perhaps matching TRBD1 (6 bases). The V gene's germline CDR1 is MGHRA and CDR2 YSYEKL. The CDR3 runs to 15 residues. V lost 2 bases to trimming and J lost 5 bases, with 15 bases between them. The CDR3 here is CASSQTQGRGTEAFF. CDR3 in DNA: TGCGCCAGCAGCCAAACGCAGGGGCGGGGGACTGAAGCTTTCTTT.

V is TRBV6-5 and J is TRBJ2-7, with 8 bases fitting TRBD1. Germline assignment: CDR1 MNHEY and CDR2 SVGAGI. The CDR3 runs to 15 residues. Trimming cost V 5 bases and J 3 bases; bases outside gene matches: 9. CDR3 DNA: TGTGCCAGCAGTCAACAGACAGGGGAGATCTACGAGCAGTACTTC. It codes for CASSQQTGEIYEQYF.

This chain joins TRBV7-9 and TRBJ1-6; D unclear. The CDR3 extends over 16 amino acids. Germline V CDR1 and CDR2: SEHNR, FQNEAQ (reference sequence). Trimming removed 1 base at V and 2 bases at J, with 9 bases between. CDR3 residues: CASSLEMVAYNSPLHF. The DNA of the CDR3 is TGTGCCAGCAGCTTAGAAATGGTGGCCTATAATTCACCCCTCCACTTT.

Points on this clone: Within the sample, other DNA sequences also encode this same CDR3. The rearrangement joins TRBV13 to TRBJ2-3; no definite D call. CDR1 is PRHDT and CDR2 is FYEKMQ in the germline V gene (reference sequence). CDR3 length equals 13 residues. V lost 5 bases and J lost 0, with 6 bases in between. CDR3 coding DNA: TGTGCCAGCAGCCTAGAGAGCACAGATACGCAGTATTTT. It encodes CASSLESTDTQYF.

The chain recombines TRBV7-2 with TRBJ2-7, with a tentative D call TRBD2 (5 bases). Germline-derived CDR1 and CDR2 are SGHTA and FQGNSA. The V and J ends lost 1 base and 0 bases respectively, with 10 bases between them. This CDR3 has 15 amino acids. CDR3 nucleotide sequence: TGTGCCAGCAGCTTAGGGACTGTCAGCTCCTACGAGCAGTACTTC. This sequence encodes CASSLGTVSSYEQYF.

V and J are TRBV12-5 and TRBJ2-2, with unresolved D. The CDR3 extends over 13 amino acids. Germline CDR1 and CDR2: LGHNT and FRNRAP. The V and J ends lost 2 bases and 3 bases respectively, with 4 bases between them. The CDR3 loop is CASGLSDTGELFF. For the CDR3, the DNA is TGTGCTAGTGGTTTGTCAGACACCGGGGAGCTGTTTTTT.

The chain recombines TRBV28 with TRBJ2-5; D is uncertain. This CDR3 is 13 amino acids long. From germline, CDR1 is MDHEN and CDR2 SYDVKM. The germline V and J ends were trimmed by 3 bases and 4 bases, with 9 bases remaining between them. DNA of the CDR3: TGTGCCAGCAGTTTGACCGAAGTAGAGACCCAGTACTTC. It yields the protein CASSLTEVETQYF.

This clone was observed a handful of times. The sample has other DNA sequences that encode this CDR3 too. The V call is TRBV9, the J call TRBJ2-2; unclear D gene. Trimming took off 0 bases at V and 4 bases at J, with 4 bases between the two ends. CDR3 size: 13 residues. Per the germline V gene, CDR1 is SGDLS and CDR2 is YYNGEE. The CDR3, as DNA: TGTGCCAGCAGCGTAGACGGCACCGGGGAGCTGTTTTTT. Its protein is CASSVDGTGELFF.

This sequence joins TRBV30 and TRBJ2-6; D unclear. Looked up from germline, CDR1 is GTSNPN and CDR2 is SVGIG (reference sequence). The CDR3 is 14 amino acids. V lost 5 bases and J 4 bases, leaving 12 bases between the germline ends. CDR3 nucleotides: TGTGCCTGGGGTGAGCCGTCCGGGGCCAACGTCCTGACTTTC. This gives the protein CAWGEPSGANVLTF.

This chain joins TRBV27 and TRBJ2-5; 8 positions agree with TRBD2. J lost 7 bases, V lost 6 bases, and 7 bases had no gene match. CDR3 length equals 13 residues. Germline V gene data show CDR1 as MNHEY and CDR2 as SMNVEV (reference sequence). CDR3 bases: TGTGCCAGCAGGGGACTAGGGGATGTGACCCAGTACTTC. Protein product: CASRGLGDVTQYF.

The rearrangement links TRBV7-9 to TRBJ1-3, with D tentatively TRBD1 (5 bases). Germline CDR1 and CDR2: SEHNR and FQNEAQ (reference sequence). This CDR3 contains 17 residues. Between the trimmed V and J ends, which lost 4 bases and 2 bases, there was a span of 18 bases. The CDR3 nucleotides read TGTGCCAGCAGCTCCTCGTCGACAGTTCAGGCTGGAAACACCATATATTTT. This codes for CASSSSSTVQAGNTIYF.

The chain carries TRBV7-9 and TRBJ2-7, with 9 positions matching TRBD1. Trimming removed 4 bases from V and 2 bases from J; junction bases left unmatched: 9. The CDR3 runs 16 residues. Per the germline V gene, CDR1 is SEHNR and CDR2 is FQNEAQ (reference sequence). CDR3 DNA: TGTGCCAGCAGCTCGTCACAGGGGGCCGAACCCTACGAGCAGTACTTC. Its protein is CASSSSQGAEPYEQYF.

This clone was observed a handful of times. The chain recombines TRBV7-9 with TRBJ1-6, with 10 bases matching TRBD1. The CDR3 contains 16 residues. Germline values: CDR1 SEHNR, CDR2 FQNEAQ (reference sequence). J lost 14 bases, V lost 5 bases, and 15 bases had no gene match. The CDR3 sequence is CASSTLPGQGTWSLHF. Here the CDR3 DNA reads TGTGCCAGCAGCACTCTTCCGGGACAGGGGACTTGGTCCCTCCACTTT.

This chain links TRBV6-5 with TRBJ1-2; D gene ambiguous. Trimming took 2 bases from V and 4 from J, leaving 11 bases between them. The CDR3 sequence is 14 residues long. Germline CDR1 MNHEY, CDR2 SVGAGI. CDR3 sequence: CASSYMGGPYGYTF. For the CDR3, the DNA is TGTGCCAGCAGTTACATGGGAGGCCCCTATGGCTACACCTTC.

V usage is TRBV6-5 and J usage is TRBJ2-7, with D possibly TRBD2 on 6 matching bases. Per germline, CDR1 MNHEY and CDR2 SVGAGI. This CDR3 has 15 residues. Trimming shortened V by 6 bases and J by 2 bases, and 17 bases separated the two germline ends. CDR3 DNA sequence: TGTGCCAGCAGCCTAAGGACCGGAGGGACCTACGAGCAGTACTTC. It specifies CASSLRTGGTYEQYF.

CDR3 sequence (DNA): TGTGCCAGCAGCCACGGGGATCCCTACGAGCAGTACTTC. Protein sequence: CASSHGDPYEQYF. This chain connects TRBV27 to TRBJ2-7, with a possible D match to TRBD2 (5 bases). The V end lost 6 bases, the J end lost 2 bases, and 11 bases lay between the germline ends. The germline gives CDR1 MNHEY, CDR2 SMNVEV (reference sequence). CDR3 length: 13 residues.

The gene calls are TRBV4-1 and TRBJ2-3, with D perhaps matching TRBD2 (6 bases). The germline CDR1 and CDR2 sequences are MGHRA and YSYEKL. The CDR3 consists of 15 residues. Trimming left V 0 bases short and J 6 bases short, with 13 bases between. Written as DNA, the CDR3 is TGCGCCAGCAGCCAAGAGTTGGGACTCCTGGATACGCAGTATTTT. This encodes CASSQELGLLDTQYF.

Comments on this clone: This sequence may be a read error, since a much larger clone differs from it by one base. This chain joins TRBV7-9 and TRBJ1-1; D not certain. V was clipped by 5 bases and J by 4 bases, with 8 bases between them. Germline V gene lookup returns CDR1 SEHNR and CDR2 FQNEAQ (reference sequence). This CDR3 spans 12 amino acids. The CDR3 region is CASSVGITEAFF. The CDR3 DNA sequence: TGTGCCAGCAGCGTAGGGATCACTGAAGCTTTCTTT.

The chain joins TRBV19 to TRBJ2-3; TRBD1 agrees at 9 bases. Germline V gives CDR1 LNHDA, CDR2 SQIVND (reference sequence). This CDR3 is built from 15 residues. V lost 7 bases to trimming and J lost 4 bases; unmatched junction nucleotides: 9. The CDR3 DNA sequence: TGTGCCAGTAACCGGGACAGGGAAGGAGCAGATACGCAGTATTTT. Its protein is CASNRDREGADTQYF. The full variable domain, completed using reference TRBV19 and TRBJ2-3, is DGGITQSPKYLFRKEGQNVTLSCEQNLNHDAMYWYRQDPGQGLRLIYYSQIVNDFQKGDIAEGYSVSREKKESFPLTVTSAQKNPTAFYLCASNRDREGADTQYFGPGTRLTVL.

The chain uses TRBV27 and TRBJ1-3, with D possibly matching TRBD1 (5 bases). Looked up from germline, CDR1 is MNHEY and CDR2 is SMNVEV (reference sequence). The CDR3 contains 15 residues. Trimming cost V 5 bases and J 3 bases, with 14 bases left between them. The CDR3 coding sequence is TGTGCCAGCAGTCCTCTTCTGGGGCTTGGAAACACCATATATTTT. Translating gives CASSPLLGLGNTIYF.

V usage is TRBV2 and J usage is TRBJ1-4; weak D call: TRBD1 (6 bases). The CDR3 totals 18 residues. Trimming took off 2 bases at V and 3 bases at J, with 19 bases between the two ends. Germline V CDR1 and CDR2: SNHLY, FYNNEI. The CDR3 sequence: CASSESYRDGTSNEKLFF. The CDR3 DNA follows: TGTGCCAGCAGTGAATCGTACAGGGATGGAACATCTAATGAAAAACTGTTTTTT.

V gene TRBV5-1 combines with J gene TRBJ1-1; D call uncertain. Germline CDR1 SGHRS, CDR2 YFSETQ. Trimming removed 4 bases at V and 1 base at J, with 8 bases between. There are 13 residues in the CDR3. Here the CDR3 DNA reads TGCGCCAGCAGCCAAGCCTCGAACACTGAAGCTTTCTTT. Translating it yields CASSQASNTEAFF.

The rearrangement uses TRBV5-6 and TRBJ2-2; TRBD2 might be the D (5 bases). Germline CDR1 reads SGHDT; CDR2 reads YYEEEE. The length of the CDR3 is 16 residues. Between the trimmed V and J ends, which lost 4 bases and 0 bases, there was a span of 13 bases. CDR3 protein: CASSRFEEANTGELFF. DNA of the CDR3: TGTGCCAGCAGCCGTTTTGAGGAGGCGAACACCGGGGAGCTGTTTTTT.

This chain joins TRBV15 and TRBJ2-3, with TRBD1 as a possible D gene (6 bases). From germline, CDR1 is LNHNV and CDR2 YYDKDF (reference sequence). This CDR3 spans 13 amino acids. V was pared by 5 bases and J by 4 bases, with 10 bases between. CDR3 region: CATSYAGADTQYF. The CDR3 region has the DNA TGTGCCACCAGCTACGCAGGGGCAGATACGCAGTATTTT.

As DNA, the CDR3 is TGCAGCGTTGAAGGCAGCCTAGGGATGTACAATGAGCAGTTCTTC. Its translation is CSVEGSLGMYNEQFF. The chain is built from TRBV29-1 and TRBJ2-1; D is unclear. CDR1 and CDR2 from the germline V gene are SQVTM and ANQGSEA. The CDR3 extends over 15 amino acids. V shed 1 base and J shed 4 bases, with 14 bases lying between them.